This T cell receptor beta chain came from a study of blood T cell repertoires in COVID-19. Overall study context: Samples came from the United States, Italy and Spain, spanning acute and convalescent COVID-19.

As originally analysed: It was from reference gene primer amplification that nucleated cell counts were estimated. Generated by immunoSEQ multiplex PCR, the TCRdb table keeps only in-frame clones and is missing some. That table gives V, J and clone size, and the DNA gave D and trimming. Among some 220,000 clones listed, about 85% were seen once. Trimming shortened V by 4 bases and J by 4 bases, and 10 bases separated the two germline ends. The germline V gene has CDR1 SGHDN and CDR2 FVKESK. CDR3 length: 14 amino acids. This chain connects TRBV14 to TRBJ2-2; D may be TRBD2 (7 bases). Sequenced sample: peripheral blood. This sequence originates from a woman aged 60-70 years who had recovered from COVID-19. The CDR3 sequence: CASSRRGGTGELFF. In DNA, the CDR3 is TGTGCCAGCAGCCGAAGGGGGGGCACCGGGGAGCTGTTTTTT.